This T cell receptor (beta chain) was identified in a study of blood T cells in healthy people across ages. Germline loops: CDR1 DFQATT, CDR2 SNEGSKA (reference sequence). CDR3 length: 15 amino acids. A J-beta primer mix and a sample-barcoded 5' primer were used in a second PCR of roughly 7 to 12 cycles. Using its own MiXCR run on the 5' RACE reads, TCRdb lists one record per CDR3 protein. Here the sample spans roughly 2 million distinct CDR3 sequences, 49% being singletons. As for this clonotype: The junction and the germline gene differ at one end; a read error may be behind it.

Sequencing used blood. This TCR derives from a woman aged 40 to 50 in good health. The chain carries TRBV20-1 and TRBJ2-1, with 9 bases that match TRBD2. The CDR3 protein is CSVRDSAGGPGEQFF. The CDR3 region has the DNA TGCAGTGTTAGAGATAGCGCGGGGGGGCCCGGTGAGCAGTTCTTC.